This T cell receptor beta chain is from a study of blood T cell repertoires in COVID-19. Study details: Both acute and convalescent COVID-19 samples were obtained from the United States, Italy and Spain. The analysed material was cDNA or gDNA that came from T cells, B-cell-depleted T cells, or PBMCs.

After removal of 1 base from V and 1 base from J, the junction contained 18 bases not matched to a gene. Germline V lookup: CDR1 MGHRA, CDR2 YSYEKL. The CDR3 has 20 residues. Participants spanned ages roughly 18 to 90 years and resided in about two dozen US areas. Which cohort a participant joined came from the clinical history participants gave. The method was immunoSEQ multiplex PCR; TCRdb's version includes in-frame clones alone and lacks a portion of them. The table lists 200,000 to 250,000 clones, roughly 85% of them singletons. This chain connects TRBV4-1 to TRBJ1-1, with TRBD1 matching over 7 bases. Sequenced: PBMCs or T cells enriched from blood (not recorded which). The TCR comes from a man aged 25 to 40 who had recovered from COVID-19. The CDR3 DNA follows: TGCGCCAGCAGCCAAGGTCCTTTGAAGGGGGCGGGAGGGTGGAACACTGAAGCTTTCTTT. Encoded protein: CASSQGPLKGAGGWNTEAFF.